This TCR beta chain was sequenced during a study of yellow fever vaccine responses in identical twins. MiXCR was run by TCRdb on the RT-PCR reads, yielding one entry per CDR3 protein. The sample records tens of thousands of distinct CDR3 sequences, around four fifths being singletons. A remark on this clonotype: The antigen remains unidentified.

Points from the study as a whole: Twins' vaccine T cell response reportedly gave the appearance of partial convergence and partial personalization.

Germline CDR1 reads SGDLS; CDR2 reads YYNGEE. Trimming left V 0 bases short and J 6 bases short, with 10 bases between. The CDR3 has 14 residues. V is TRBV9 and J is TRBJ1-5, with D hard to call. This TCR was sampled from a woman between 18 and 29 years old who received the yellow fever vaccine. The starting material was T cells from blood (PBMCs), unsorted or a sorted subset (not recorded which), obtained before or after yellow fever vaccination (not recorded which). The CDR3 DNA reads as TGTGCCAGCAGCGTAGCCGAAAAGGGTCAGCCCCAGCATTTT. This codes for CASSVAEKGQPQHF.